This TCR beta chain is drawn from a study of technical replicates of blood from several donors. Produced via immunoSEQ multiplex PCR; TCRdb's table is partial and in-frame only. The table shows about 62,000 clones, with roughly 98% occurring only once. Sequencing input: T cells isolated from PBMCs. The TCR originated in a human donor in good health.

The CDR3 nucleotides read TGTGCCAGCAGTTTATTGGTCGGGTCGAACACTGAAGCTTTCTTT. As protein: CASSLLVGSNTEAFF. This rearrangement joins TRBV27 to TRBJ1-1; D not resolved. Germline CDR1 and CDR2: MNHEY and SMNVEV (reference sequence). This CDR3 is 15 amino acids long. V lost 1 base to trimming and J lost 1 base, with 10 bases between them.